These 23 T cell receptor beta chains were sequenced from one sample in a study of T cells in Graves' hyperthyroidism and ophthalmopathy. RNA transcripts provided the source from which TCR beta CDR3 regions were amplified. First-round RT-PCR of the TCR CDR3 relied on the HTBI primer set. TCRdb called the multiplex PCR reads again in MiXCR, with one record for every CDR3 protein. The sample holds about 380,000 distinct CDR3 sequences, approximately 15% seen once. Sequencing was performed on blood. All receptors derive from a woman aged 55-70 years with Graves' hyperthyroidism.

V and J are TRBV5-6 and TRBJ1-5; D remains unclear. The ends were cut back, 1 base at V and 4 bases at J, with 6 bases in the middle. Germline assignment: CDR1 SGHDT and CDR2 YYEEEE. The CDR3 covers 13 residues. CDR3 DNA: TGTGCCAGCAGCTTGTGGGAGAATCAGCCCCAGCATTTT. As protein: CASSLWENQPQHF.

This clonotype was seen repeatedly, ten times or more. In DNA, the CDR3 is TGCAGCGTTGAAGATCAGACTTTACTAGCGGGAAGAGATACGCAGTATTTT. It is translated as CSVEDQTLLAGRDTQYF. The genes are TRBV29-1 and TRBJ2-3, with TRBD2 matching over 10 bases. After removal of 0 bases from V and 5 bases from J, the junction contained 11 bases not matched to a gene. The CDR3 has 17 residues. From germline, CDR1 is SQVTM and CDR2 ANQGSEA.

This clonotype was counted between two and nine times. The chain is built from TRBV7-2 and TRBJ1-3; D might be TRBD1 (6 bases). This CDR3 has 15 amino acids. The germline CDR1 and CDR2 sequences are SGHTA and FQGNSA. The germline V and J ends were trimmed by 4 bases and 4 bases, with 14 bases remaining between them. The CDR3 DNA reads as TGTGCCAGCAGCTCTGGACAGCTACGCGGAAACACCATATATTTT. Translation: CASSSGQLRGNTIYF. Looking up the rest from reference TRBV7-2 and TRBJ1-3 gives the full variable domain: GAGVSQSPSNKVTEKGKDVELRCDPISGHTALYWYRQSLGQGLEFLIYFQGNSAPDKSGLPSDRFSAERTGGSVSTLTIQRTQQEDSAVYLCASSSGQLRGNTIYFGEGSWLTVV.

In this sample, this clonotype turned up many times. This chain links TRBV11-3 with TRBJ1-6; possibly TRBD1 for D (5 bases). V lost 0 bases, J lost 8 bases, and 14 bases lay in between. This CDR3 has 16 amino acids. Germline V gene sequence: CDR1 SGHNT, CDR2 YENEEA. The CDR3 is CASSLEVGTEYSPLHF. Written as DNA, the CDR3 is TGTGCCAGCAGCTTAGAGGTCGGGACGGAATATTCACCCCTCCACTTT.

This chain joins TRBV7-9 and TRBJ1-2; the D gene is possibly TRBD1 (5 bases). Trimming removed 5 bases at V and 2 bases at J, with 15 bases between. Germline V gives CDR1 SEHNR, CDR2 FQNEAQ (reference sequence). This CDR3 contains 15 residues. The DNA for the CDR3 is TGTGCCAGCAGCATCCTGGGGGGGGGAAACTATGGCTACACCTTC. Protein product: CASSILGGGNYGYTF.

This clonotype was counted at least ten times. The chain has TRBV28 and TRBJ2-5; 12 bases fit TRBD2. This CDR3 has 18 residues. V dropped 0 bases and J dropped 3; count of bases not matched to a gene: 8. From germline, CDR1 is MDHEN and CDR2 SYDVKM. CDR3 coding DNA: TGTGCCAGCAGTTTATGGGACCTAGCGGGAGGGGGAGAAGAGACCCAGTACTTC. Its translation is CASSLWDLAGGGEETQYF.

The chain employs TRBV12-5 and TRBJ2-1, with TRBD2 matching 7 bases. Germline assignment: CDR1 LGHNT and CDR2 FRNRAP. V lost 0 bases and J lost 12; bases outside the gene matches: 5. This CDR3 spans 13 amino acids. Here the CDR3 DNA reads TGTGCTAGTGGTTTGGTAGGCGGGAGATTGCAGTTCTTC. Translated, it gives CASGLVGGRLQFF.

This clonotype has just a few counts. The CDR3 spells CASSQTSGRANEQFF. The CDR3 nucleotides read TGTGCCAGCAGCCAGACTAGCGGGAGGGCCAATGAGCAGTTCTTC. V gene TRBV7-9 combines with J gene TRBJ2-1, with 14 positions matching TRBD2. With V trimmed by 5 bases and J by 6 bases, 3 bases remained unmatched. This CDR3 has 15 amino acids. The germline V gene has CDR1 SEHNR and CDR2 FQNEAQ (reference sequence).

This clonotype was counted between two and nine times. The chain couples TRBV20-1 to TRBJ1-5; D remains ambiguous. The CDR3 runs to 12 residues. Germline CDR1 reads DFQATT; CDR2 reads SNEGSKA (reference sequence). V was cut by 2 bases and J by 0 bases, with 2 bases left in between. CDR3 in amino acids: CSARSSNQPQHF. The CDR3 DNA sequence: TGCAGTGCTAGATCTAGCAATCAGCCCCAGCATTTT.

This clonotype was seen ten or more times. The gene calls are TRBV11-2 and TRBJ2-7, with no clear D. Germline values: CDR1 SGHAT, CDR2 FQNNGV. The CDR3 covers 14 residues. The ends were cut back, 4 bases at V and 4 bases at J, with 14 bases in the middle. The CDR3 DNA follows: TGTGCCAGCAGCTCCGTACATGTGGGTTACGAGCAGTACTTC. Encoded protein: CASSSVHVGYEQYF.

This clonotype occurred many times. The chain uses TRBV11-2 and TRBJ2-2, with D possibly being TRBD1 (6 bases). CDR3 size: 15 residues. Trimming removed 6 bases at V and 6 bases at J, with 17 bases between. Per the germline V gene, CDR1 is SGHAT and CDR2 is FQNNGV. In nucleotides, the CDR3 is TGTGCCAGCAGACAAGCAGGGGCGTTTGCCGGGGAGCTGTTTTTT. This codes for CASRQAGAFAGELFF.

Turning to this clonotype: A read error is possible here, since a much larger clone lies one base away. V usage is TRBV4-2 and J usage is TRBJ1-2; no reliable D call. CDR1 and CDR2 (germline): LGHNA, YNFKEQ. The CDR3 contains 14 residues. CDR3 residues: CARSQVEDNYGYTF. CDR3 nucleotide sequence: TGTGCCAGGAGCCAAGTCGAGGATAACTATGGCTACACCTTC.

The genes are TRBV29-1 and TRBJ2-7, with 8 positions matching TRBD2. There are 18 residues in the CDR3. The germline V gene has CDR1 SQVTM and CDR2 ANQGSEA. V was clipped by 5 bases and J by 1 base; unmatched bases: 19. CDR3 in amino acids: CSVLGGRRAGGYSYEQYF. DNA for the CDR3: TGCAGCGTTTTAGGGGGGCGGCGGGCGGGGGGATATTCCTACGAGCAGTACTTC.

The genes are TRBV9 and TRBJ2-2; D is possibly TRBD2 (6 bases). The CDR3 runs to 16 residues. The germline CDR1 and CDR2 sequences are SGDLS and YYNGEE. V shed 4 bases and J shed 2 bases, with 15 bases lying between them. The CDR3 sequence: CASSPFSGTNTGELFF. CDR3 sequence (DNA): TGTGCCAGCAGCCCTTTCTCCGGGACTAACACCGGGGAGCTGTTTTTT.

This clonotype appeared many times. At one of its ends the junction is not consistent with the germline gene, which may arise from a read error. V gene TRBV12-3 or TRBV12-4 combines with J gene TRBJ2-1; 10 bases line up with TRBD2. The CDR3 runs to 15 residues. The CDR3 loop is CASSLAGVVYNEQFF. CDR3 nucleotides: TGTGCCAGCAGTCTAGCGGGAGTGGTGTACAATGAGCAGTTCTTC.

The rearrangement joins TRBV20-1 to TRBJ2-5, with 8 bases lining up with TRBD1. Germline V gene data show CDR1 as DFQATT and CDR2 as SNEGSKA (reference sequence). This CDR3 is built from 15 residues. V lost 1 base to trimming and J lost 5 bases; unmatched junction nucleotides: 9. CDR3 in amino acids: CSARALTGVKETQYF. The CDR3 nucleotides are TGCAGTGCTAGAGCCCTGACAGGGGTCAAGGAGACCCAGTACTTC.

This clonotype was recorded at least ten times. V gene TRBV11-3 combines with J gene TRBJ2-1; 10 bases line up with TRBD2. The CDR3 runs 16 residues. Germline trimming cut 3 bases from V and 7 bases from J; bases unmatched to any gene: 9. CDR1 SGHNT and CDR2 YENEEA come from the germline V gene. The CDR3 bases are TGTGCCAGCAGCTTCGGGGTCCTAGCGGGAGTTAATGAGCAGTTCTTC. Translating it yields CASSFGVLAGVNEQFF.

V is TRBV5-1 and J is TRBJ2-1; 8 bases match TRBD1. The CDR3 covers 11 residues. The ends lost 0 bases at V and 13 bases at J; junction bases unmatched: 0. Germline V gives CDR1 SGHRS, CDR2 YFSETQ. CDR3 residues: CASSLAGGQFF. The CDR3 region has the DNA TGCGCCAGCAGCTTGGCAGGGGGCCAGTTCTTC.

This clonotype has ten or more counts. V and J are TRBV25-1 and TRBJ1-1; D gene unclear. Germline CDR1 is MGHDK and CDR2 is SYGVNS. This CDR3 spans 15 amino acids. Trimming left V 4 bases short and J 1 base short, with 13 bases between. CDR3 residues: CASSATLARNTEAFF. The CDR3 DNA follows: TGTGCCAGCAGTGCGACCCTGGCCCGGAACACTGAAGCTTTCTTT.

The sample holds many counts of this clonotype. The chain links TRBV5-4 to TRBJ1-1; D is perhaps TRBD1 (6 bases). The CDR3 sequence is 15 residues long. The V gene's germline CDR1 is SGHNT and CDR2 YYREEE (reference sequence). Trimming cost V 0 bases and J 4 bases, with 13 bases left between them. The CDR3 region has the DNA TGTGCCAGCAGCTTGGAATTGGGGGCGATCACTGAAGCTTTCTTT. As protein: CASSLELGAITEAFF. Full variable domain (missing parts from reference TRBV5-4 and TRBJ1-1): ETGVTQSPTHLIKTRGQQVTLRCSSQSGHNTVSWYQQALGQGPQFIFQYYREEENGRGNFPPRFSGLQFPNYSSELNVNALELDDSALYLCASSLELGAITEAFFGQGTRLTVV.

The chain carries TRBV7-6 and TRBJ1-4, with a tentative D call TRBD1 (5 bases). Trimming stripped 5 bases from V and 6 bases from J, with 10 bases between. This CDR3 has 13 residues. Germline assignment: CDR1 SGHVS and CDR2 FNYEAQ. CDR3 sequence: CASSTGTDEKLFF. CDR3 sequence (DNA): TGTGCCAGCAGCACCGGGACGGATGAAAAACTGTTTTTT.

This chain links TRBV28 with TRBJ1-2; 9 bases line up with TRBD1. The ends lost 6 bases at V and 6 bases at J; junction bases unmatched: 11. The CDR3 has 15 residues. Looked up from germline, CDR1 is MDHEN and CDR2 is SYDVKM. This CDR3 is CASRSTGGAFHGYTF. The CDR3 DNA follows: TGTGCCAGCAGATCCACAGGGGGCGCTTTCCATGGCTACACCTTC.

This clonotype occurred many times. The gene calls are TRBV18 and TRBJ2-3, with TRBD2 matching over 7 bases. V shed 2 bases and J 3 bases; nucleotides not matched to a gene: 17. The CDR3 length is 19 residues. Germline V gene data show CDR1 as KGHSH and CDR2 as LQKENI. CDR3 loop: CASSPAMSWGRAGTDTQYF. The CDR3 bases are TGTGCCAGCTCACCAGCGATGAGTTGGGGGAGGGCCGGGACAGATACGCAGTATTTT.